This T cell receptor beta chain was recorded in a study of control samples from healthy donors and cancer patients. Some clones are missing from TCRdb's copy, which holds only in-frame ones; the method was immunoSEQ multiplex PCR. The sample includes 170,000 or so clones, under 95% of them seen just once. The CDR3 has 15 residues. V dropped 0 bases and J dropped 4 bases, with 12 bases sitting between them. Germline CDR1 is SGHDN and CDR2 is FVKESK. This clone was seen a single time. The chain recombines TRBV14 with TRBJ1-2; no clear D. The source material was blood. This clonotype was obtained from a woman aged 18-35 years in good health. CDR3: CASSQDPEISYGYTF. CDR3 in DNA: TGTGCCAGCAGCCAAGATCCAGAAATCAGCTATGGCTACACCTTC.